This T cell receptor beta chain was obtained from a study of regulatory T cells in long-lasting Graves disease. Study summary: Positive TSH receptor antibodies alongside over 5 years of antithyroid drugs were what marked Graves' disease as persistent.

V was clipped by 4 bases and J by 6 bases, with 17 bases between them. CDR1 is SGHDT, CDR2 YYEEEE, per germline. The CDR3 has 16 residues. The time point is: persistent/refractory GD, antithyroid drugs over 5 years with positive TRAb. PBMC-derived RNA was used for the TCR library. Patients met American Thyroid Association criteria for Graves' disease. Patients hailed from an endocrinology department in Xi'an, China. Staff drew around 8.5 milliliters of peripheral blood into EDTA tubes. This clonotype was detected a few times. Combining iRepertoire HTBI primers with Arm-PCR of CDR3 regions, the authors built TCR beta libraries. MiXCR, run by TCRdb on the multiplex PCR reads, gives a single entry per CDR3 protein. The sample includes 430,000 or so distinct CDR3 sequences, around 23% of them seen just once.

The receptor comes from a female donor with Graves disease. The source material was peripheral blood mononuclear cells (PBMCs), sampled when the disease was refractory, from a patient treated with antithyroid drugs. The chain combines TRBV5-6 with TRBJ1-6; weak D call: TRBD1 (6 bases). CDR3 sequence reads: CASSPQGTRFNSPLHF. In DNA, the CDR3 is TGTGCCAGCAGCCCACAGGGAACTAGGTTTAATTCACCCCTCCACTTT.